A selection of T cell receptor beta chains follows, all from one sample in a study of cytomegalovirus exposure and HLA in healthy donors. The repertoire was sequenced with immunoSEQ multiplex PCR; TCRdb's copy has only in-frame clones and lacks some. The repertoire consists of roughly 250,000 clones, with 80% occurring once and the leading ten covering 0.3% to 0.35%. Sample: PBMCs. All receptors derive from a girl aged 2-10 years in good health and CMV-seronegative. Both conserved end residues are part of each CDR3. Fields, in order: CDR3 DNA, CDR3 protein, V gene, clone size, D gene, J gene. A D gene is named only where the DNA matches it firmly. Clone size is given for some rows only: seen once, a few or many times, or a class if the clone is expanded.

CDR3 DNA: TGCAGCGTTGATATTGGGCGCGCCTCCGATAGCGGCTATGGCTACACCTTC
CDR3 protein: CSVDIGRASDSGYGYTF
V gene: TRBV29-1
clone size: -
D gene: -
J gene: TRBJ1-2

CDR3 DNA: TGTGCCAGCAGCCCGCGGCTGGGGGACAGGGAGCGCTCCTACAATGAGCAGTTCTTC
CDR3 protein: CASSPRLGDRERSYNEQFF
V gene: TRBV5-4
clone size: -
D gene: TRBD1
J gene: TRBJ2-1

CDR3 DNA: TGTGCCTGGAGTCCCCCCGGGACAGGGTCGGGCACTGAAGCTTTCTTT
CDR3 protein: CAWSPPGTGSGTEAFF
V gene: TRBV30
clone size: few
D gene: TRBD1
J gene: TRBJ1-1

CDR3 DNA: TGTGCCAGCGGAAGACAGAACTTCGGGGAGACCCAGTACTTC
CDR3 protein: CASGRQNFGETQYF
V gene: TRBV28
clone size: -
D gene: -
J gene: TRBJ2-5

CDR3 DNA: TGTGCCAGCAGGTTCGGCGGGAGGGCCGACAATGAGCAGTTCTTC
CDR3 protein: CASRFGGRADNEQFF
V gene: TRBV7-9
clone size: -
D gene: TRBD2
J gene: TRBJ2-1

CDR3 DNA: TGTGCCAGCAGCGTGCGGGTTATCGCGGGAGCCCTCTCCTACGAGCAGTACTTC
CDR3 protein: CASSVRVIAGALSYEQYF
V gene: TRBV7-2
clone size: -
D gene: TRBD2
J gene: TRBJ2-7

CDR3 DNA: TGTGCCAGCAGCGCTCTTGAGAGTACAGATACGCAGTATTTT
CDR3 protein: CASSALESTDTQYF
V gene: TRBV9
clone size: -
D gene: -
J gene: TRBJ2-3

CDR3 DNA: TGTGCCTGGAGTGTTGTCAACGAGCAGTACTTC
CDR3 protein: CAWSVVNEQYF
V gene: TRBV30
clone size: -
D gene: -
J gene: TRBJ2-7

CDR3 DNA: TGTGCCATCCGGGACTTTCCCCCAGCCAAAAACATTCAGTACTTC
CDR3 protein: CAIRDFPPAKNIQYF
V gene: TRBV2
clone size: -
D gene: -
J gene: TRBJ2-4

CDR3 DNA: TGTGCCAGCAGTATACGACAGGGGGCGAATCAGCCCCAGCATTTT
CDR3 protein: CASSIRQGANQPQHF
V gene: TRBV28
clone size: -
D gene: TRBD1
J gene: TRBJ1-5

CDR3 DNA: TGTGCCAGCAGCGCGGGACTGGGGAGCTACGAGCAGTACTTC
CDR3 protein: CASSAGLGSYEQYF
V gene: TRBV28
clone size: -
D gene: -
J gene: TRBJ2-7

CDR3 DNA: TGTGCCAGCAGTGTAGGGGTGACTGAAGCTTTCTTT
CDR3 protein: CASSVGVTEAFF
V gene: TRBV2
clone size: -
D gene: -
J gene: TRBJ1-1

CDR3 DNA: TGTGCCAGCAGCTTGACTTCGGTTTACAATGAGCAGTTCTTC
CDR3 protein: CASSLTSVYNEQFF
V gene: TRBV13
clone size: -
D gene: -
J gene: TRBJ2-1

CDR3 DNA: TGTGCCAGCAGGAGGAAACCGAACACCGGGGAGCTGTTTTTT
CDR3 protein: CASRRKPNTGELFF
V gene: TRBV27
clone size: -
D gene: -
J gene: TRBJ2-2

CDR3 DNA: TGTGCCAGCAGCCCGGGGACAGGGGGCACAGATACGCAGTATTTT
CDR3 protein: CASSPGTGGTDTQYF
V gene: TRBV5-4
clone size: -
D gene: TRBD1
J gene: TRBJ2-3

CDR3 DNA: TGCGCCAGCAGCTTGGGCATGGAGTATGGCTACACCTTC
CDR3 protein: CASSLGMEYGYTF
V gene: TRBV5-1
clone size: -
D gene: -
J gene: TRBJ1-2

CDR3 DNA: TGTGCCAGCAGCTTCATTCAGGGTGAAGAGACCCAGTACTTC
CDR3 protein: CASSFIQGEETQYF
V gene: TRBV7-6
clone size: few
D gene: -
J gene: TRBJ2-5

CDR3 DNA: TGTGCCAGCTCACTTTCAATGGGACAGGACGAAAAACTGTTTTTT
CDR3 protein: CASSLSMGQDEKLFF
V gene: TRBV18
clone size: few
D gene: TRBD1
J gene: TRBJ1-4

CDR3 DNA: TGTGCCAGCGTACATAGCGGGAGTCAAGAGACCCAGTACTTC
CDR3 protein: CASVHSGSQETQYF
V gene: TRBV2
clone size: -
D gene: TRBD2
J gene: TRBJ2-5

CDR3 DNA: TGTGCCAGCAGCTTAACCCCTCCGGTGGAGCAGTACTTC
CDR3 protein: CASSLTPPVEQYF
V gene: TRBV7-8
clone size: -
D gene: -
J gene: TRBJ2-7

CDR3 DNA: TGTGCCACTACGACCGGGACTACCCAGTTCTTC
CDR3 protein: CATTTGTTQFF
V gene: TRBV27
clone size: -
D gene: TRBD2
J gene: TRBJ2-1

CDR3 DNA: TGTGCCAGTAGTATACAGGGTATGAACACCGGGGAGCTGTTTTTT
CDR3 protein: CASSIQGMNTGELFF
V gene: TRBV19
clone size: -
D gene: -
J gene: TRBJ2-2

CDR3 DNA: TGTGCCACCAGCAGAGATCAGGGGAAGGACACTGAAGCTTTCTTT
CDR3 protein: CATSRDQGKDTEAFF
V gene: TRBV15
clone size: -
D gene: -
J gene: TRBJ1-1

CDR3 DNA: TGTGCCAGCATACCTAGCGGATCCTACAATGAGCAGTTCTTC
CDR3 protein: CASIPSGSYNEQFF
V gene: TRBV2
clone size: once
D gene: TRBD2
J gene: TRBJ2-1

CDR3 DNA: TGTGCCACCAGCCCCAGGGCGGAGAGCAATCAGCCCCAGCATTTT
CDR3 protein: CATSPRAESNQPQHF
V gene: TRBV6-4
clone size: -
D gene: -
J gene: TRBJ1-5

CDR3 DNA: TGCGCCAGCAGCCAAGTGGTTTGGGAGGGAGGAGAGACCCAGTACTTC
CDR3 protein: CASSQVVWEGGETQYF
V gene: TRBV4-1
clone size: -
D gene: TRBD2
J gene: TRBJ2-5

CDR3 DNA: TGCGCCAGCAGCTTGACCGGGACAGGATATGGCTACACCTTC
CDR3 protein: CASSLTGTGYGYTF
V gene: TRBV5-1
clone size: -
D gene: TRBD1
J gene: TRBJ1-2

CDR3 DNA: TGTGCCAGCCTTAACCTAGCGGGAGGATACAATGAGCAGTTCTTC
CDR3 protein: CASLNLAGGYNEQFF
V gene: TRBV7-9
clone size: -
D gene: TRBD2
J gene: TRBJ2-1

CDR3 DNA: TGTGCCAGCAGCTTAGCGCTTATACGACAGGGGAACTATGGCTACACCTTC
CDR3 protein: CASSLALIRQGNYGYTF
V gene: TRBV7-2
clone size: -
D gene: TRBD1
J gene: TRBJ1-2

CDR3 DNA: TGTGCCAGCGCACCGGGGACAGGGGGGCCCGAGCAGTACTTC
CDR3 protein: CASAPGTGGPEQYF
V gene: TRBV2
clone size: -
D gene: TRBD1
J gene: TRBJ2-7

CDR3 DNA: TGCAGCGCCCTAAACCCTAGCGGGGGCCAGGGGAATACGCAGTATTTT
CDR3 protein: CSALNPSGGQGNTQYF
V gene: TRBV29-1
clone size: -
D gene: TRBD2
J gene: TRBJ2-3

CDR3 DNA: TGTGCCAGCAGCTTATGGGGGGATGAGAACTATGGCTACACCTTC
CDR3 protein: CASSLWGDENYGYTF
V gene: TRBV7-9
clone size: -
D gene: -
J gene: TRBJ1-2

CDR3 DNA: TGTGCCAGCTCACAAACCGGGGACTATGGCTACACCTTC
CDR3 protein: CASSQTGDYGYTF
V gene: TRBV18
clone size: -
D gene: -
J gene: TRBJ1-2

CDR3 DNA: TGTGCCAGCAGTCCGACCGGGACTAGAGGACGCGAGCAGTTCTTC
CDR3 protein: CASSPTGTRGREQFF
V gene: TRBV6-5
clone size: -
D gene: TRBD2
J gene: TRBJ2-1

CDR3 DNA: TGTGCCAGCAGCGTAGAGCACAGCTCCTACGAGCAGTACTTC
CDR3 protein: CASSVEHSSYEQYF
V gene: TRBV9
clone size: -
D gene: -
J gene: TRBJ2-7

CDR3 DNA: TGCGCCAGCAGCCAAGACCTCCAGGACTATCAGCCCCAGCATTTT
CDR3 protein: CASSQDLQDYQPQHF
V gene: TRBV4-1
clone size: -
D gene: -
J gene: TRBJ1-5

CDR3 DNA: TGCGCCAGCAGCTTGCTCTCCGGGTTTGATTCACCCCTCCACTTT
CDR3 protein: CASSLLSGFDSPLHF
V gene: TRBV5-1
clone size: -
D gene: -
J gene: TRBJ1-6

CDR3 DNA: TGTGCCAGCAGTTATCGAGGACTGTCAGATACGCAGTATTTT
CDR3 protein: CASSYRGLSDTQYF
V gene: TRBV6-6
clone size: -
D gene: -
J gene: TRBJ2-3

CDR3 DNA: TGCGCCAGCAGCCCTAGGGGGACTAGCGGGAGGGATGCGAACACCGGGGAGCTGTTTTTT
CDR3 protein: CASSPRGTSGRDANTGELFF
V gene: TRBV5-1
clone size: few
D gene: TRBD2
J gene: TRBJ2-2

CDR3 DNA: TGTGCCAGCAGCTTTCGGGACAGGGTACCCCGCTACTACTCTGGAAACACCATATATTTT
CDR3 protein: CASSFRDRVPRYYSGNTIYF
V gene: TRBV5-5
clone size: -
D gene: TRBD1
J gene: TRBJ1-3

CDR3 DNA: TGTGCCAGCAGCCCCCCGGAGACTAGTTACGAGCAGTACTTC
CDR3 protein: CASSPPETSYEQYF
V gene: TRBV13
clone size: -
D gene: -
J gene: TRBJ2-7

CDR3 DNA: TGTGCCAGCAGCCAAGAGGGCACGCAGTATTTT
CDR3 protein: CASSQEGTQYF
V gene: TRBV4-2
clone size: -
D gene: -
J gene: TRBJ2-3

CDR3 DNA: TGTGCCAGCAGTTGGGGACAGGGGGCCGCTGAAGCTTTCTTT
CDR3 protein: CASSWGQGAAEAFF
V gene: TRBV6-6
clone size: once
D gene: TRBD1
J gene: TRBJ1-1

CDR3 DNA: TGTGCCATCAGGGACCGGGACAGGCAAAATAATCGGTTT
CDR3 protein: CAIRDRDRQNNRF
V gene: TRBV10-3
clone size: -
D gene: TRBD1
J gene: TRBJ1-1

CDR3 DNA: TGTGCCAGCAATAAGCGGGCTCTAGGGATCCACGAGCAGTACTTC
CDR3 protein: CASNKRALGIHEQYF
V gene: TRBV28
clone size: -
D gene: -
J gene: TRBJ2-7

CDR3 DNA: TGTGCCAGCAGCTTAGGGACAGGGGACACCGGGGAGCTGTTTTTT
CDR3 protein: CASSLGTGDTGELFF
V gene: TRBV11-3
clone size: -
D gene: TRBD1
J gene: TRBJ2-2

CDR3 DNA: TGTGCCAGCAGTGAGGGACAGGGAGACCATCAGCCCCAGCATTTT
CDR3 protein: CASSEGQGDHQPQHF
V gene: TRBV2
clone size: few
D gene: TRBD1
J gene: TRBJ1-5

CDR3 DNA: TGTGCCAGCAGCCGTGGGGGGGTTAAGGGCGAGCAGTTCTTC
CDR3 protein: CASSRGGVKGEQFF
V gene: TRBV7-2
clone size: -
D gene: TRBD2
J gene: TRBJ2-1

CDR3 DNA: TGTGCCAGCAGCAAGAGGGGATGCGCTAGCGGGAGTATTTGGACCGGGGAGCTGTTTTTT
CDR3 protein: CASSKRGCASGSIWTGELFF
V gene: TRBV21-1
clone size: -
D gene: -
J gene: TRBJ2-2

CDR3 DNA: TGTGCCAGCTCAGGACAGGGCGGCTATGGCTACACCTTC
CDR3 protein: CASSGQGGYGYTF
V gene: TRBV18
clone size: -
D gene: TRBD1
J gene: TRBJ1-2

CDR3 DNA: TGTGCCAGCAGCGGACAGGGGGCCTACACTGAAGCTTTCTTT
CDR3 protein: CASSGQGAYTEAFF
V gene: TRBV2
clone size: -
D gene: TRBD1
J gene: TRBJ1-1

CDR3 DNA: TGTGCCAGCAGCCCCGGGACTGAAGCTTTCTTT
CDR3 protein: CASSPGTEAFF
V gene: TRBV7-6
clone size: -
D gene: -
J gene: TRBJ1-1

CDR3 DNA: TGCGCCAGCTCCCTGCGGGGCACAGATACGCAGTATTTT
CDR3 protein: CASSLRGTDTQYF
V gene: TRBV5-1
clone size: -
D gene: -
J gene: TRBJ2-3

CDR3 DNA: TGTGCCAGCAGCCAGCGCCAGGGCTCCAACGTCCTGACTTTC
CDR3 protein: CASSQRQGSNVLTF
V gene: TRBV7-8
clone size: -
D gene: -
J gene: TRBJ2-6

CDR3 DNA: TGCGCCAGCAGCTCAACAGGTTATAATGGCTACACCTTC
CDR3 protein: CASSSTGYNGYTF
V gene: TRBV5-1
clone size: few
D gene: -
J gene: TRBJ1-2